This T cell receptor beta chain was recovered during a study of blood T cell repertoires in COVID-19. Profiled with immunoSEQ multiplex PCR; TCRdb holds only in-frame clones, not every one. This table holds 540,000 or so clones, 85% to 90% found once. The CDR3 spans 14 residues. The germline CDR1 and CDR2 sequences are KGHDR and SFDVKD. V lost 9 bases and J lost 4; bases outside the gene matches: 4. The V call is TRBV24-1, the J call TRBJ2-1, with 11 nucleotides matching TRBD2. The sample consisted of peripheral blood. This clonotype originated in a woman aged 45-60 years with COVID-19, enrolled during active disease. CDR3 region: CATQGTSGYNEQFF. The CDR3 DNA is TGTGCCACCCAAGGGACTAGCGGATACAATGAGCAGTTCTTC.